Here is one T cell receptor (beta chain) with its context. Together with a sample-barcoded 5' primer, a J-beta primer mix was included in a second PCR lasting about 7 to 11 cycles. TCRdb fed the 5' RACE reads into MiXCR, producing one record per CDR3 protein. The data show roughly 720,000 distinct CDR3 sequences, with less than 70% seen just once and around 40% held by the top ten. Trimming took off 5 bases at V and 3 bases at J, with 17 bases between the two ends. Per the germline V gene, CDR1 is DFQATT and CDR2 is SNEGSKA (reference sequence). CDR3 size: 15 residues. This record comes from a study of blood T cells in healthy people across ages.

This sequence was found in a man older than 75 in good health. The sample comprised blood. The chain uses TRBV20-1 and TRBJ2-1; maybe TRBD1 (6 bases). CDR3 in amino acids: CSADTGTTGYNEQFF. In nucleotides, the CDR3 is TGCAGTGCTGATACCGGGACAACGGGCTACAATGAGCAGTTCTTC.